This T cell receptor (beta chain) originates from a study of lymphopenia after photon versus proton radiotherapy. This CDR3 has 14 amino acids. Between the trimmed V and J ends, which lost 1 base and 2 bases, there was a span of 7 bases. Germline V gene lookup returns CDR1 SEHNR and CDR2 FQNEAQ (reference sequence). TCRdb's copy holds only in-frame clones and misses some; the assay was immunoSEQ multiplex PCR. The sample comprises about 14,000 clones, 82% of which are singletons, and about 26% rests with the top ten. The TCR originated in a man aged 50 to 60 with gastric cancer. This chain connects TRBV7-9 to TRBJ2-3; D gene uncertain. This sample comprised peripheral blood, obtained from a patient treated with photon-based radiotherapy. In nucleotides, the CDR3 is TGTGCCAGCAGCTTAGATCCCTTCACAGATACGCAGTATTTT. It translates to CASSLDPFTDTQYF. The complete variable domain, with remaining parts taken from reference TRBV7-9 and TRBJ2-3, reads DTGVSQNPRHKITKRGQNVTFRCDPISEHNRLYWYRQTLGQGPEFLTYFQNEAQLEKSRLLSDRFSAERPKGSFSTLEIQRTEQGDSAMYLCASSLDPFTDTQYFGPGTRLTVL.